This TCR beta chain was captured by sequencing in a study of blood T cell repertoires in COVID-19. Turning to the study itself: Sites in the United States, Italy and Spain provided acute and convalescent COVID-19 samples. Sources were T cells, B-cell-depleted T cells, or PBMCs; the material itself was cDNA or gDNA.

TCRdb's copy holds only in-frame clones and misses some; the assay was immunoSEQ multiplex PCR. This table has around 70,000 clones, over 85% appearing once. Germline V gives CDR1 MNHEY, CDR2 SMNVEV (reference sequence). This CDR3 is built from 13 residues. J was trimmed by 7 bases and V by 3 bases; bases with no gene match: 2. This clone was found a few times. The chain combines TRBV27 with TRBJ2-2; TRBD2 matches at 7 bases. Sequencing was carried out using peripheral blood. The receptor was derived from a human donor in a cohort sampled during active COVID-19. CDR3 sequence (DNA): TGTGCCAGCAGTTTTGCGGGAGACGGGGAGCTGTTTTTT. This sequence encodes CASSFAGDGELFF.